The T cell receptor (beta chain) described here comes from a study of response to subunit inactivated influenza vaccine (dated by TCRdb to the late 2010s). For context, the study as a whole: The study used deep quantitative T cell receptor repertoire profiling to track responses to a trivalent subunit inactivated influenza vaccine.

This clonotype occurred many times. Its cognate antigen has yet to be identified. No much larger clonotype is one base removed from it; base qualities were not supplied. This sample's time point label indicates: approximately 40 days after influenza vaccine administration. Trimming takes 1 base from V and 5 bases from J, and the germline ends sit 12 bases apart. The CDR3 covers 14 residues, taking in both the cysteine and the phenylalanine. The read is trimmed to its CDR3 DNA, 42 bases read in frame from base 1. What the research found in general, with its limitations: The authors proposed that each seasonal influenza vaccination may bring in only a limited number of new T cells.

The library was produced with RT-PCR. Sequencing took place on an Illumina HiSeq 2500. TCRdb handled the public reads itself, with Q25 trimming in fastp and clone calling in MiXCR, and kept productive beta chains. Every CDR3 protein is listed once, alongside the most common genes and DNA of its rows. In this sample the table shows approximately 500,000 distinct CDR3 sequences, 10% to 15% of which occur a single time. Of the sample, roughly 14% is held by the ten largest clones. The chain couples TRBV12-3 or TRBV12-4 to TRBJ2-7; the D gene is perhaps TRBD1 or TRBD2, each of them matching over 6 bases. The origin of this receptor is a man between 50 and 59 years old who received an inactivated influenza vaccine. Donor details come from another sample of the same person, matched by shared clones. Sequencing was performed on PBMCs from blood, taken roughly 48 days after vaccination. The CDR3 sequence is CASSLGGALDEQYF. Read as DNA, the sequence is TGTGCCAGCAGTTTAGGGGGGGCGCTTGACGAGCAGTACTTC.